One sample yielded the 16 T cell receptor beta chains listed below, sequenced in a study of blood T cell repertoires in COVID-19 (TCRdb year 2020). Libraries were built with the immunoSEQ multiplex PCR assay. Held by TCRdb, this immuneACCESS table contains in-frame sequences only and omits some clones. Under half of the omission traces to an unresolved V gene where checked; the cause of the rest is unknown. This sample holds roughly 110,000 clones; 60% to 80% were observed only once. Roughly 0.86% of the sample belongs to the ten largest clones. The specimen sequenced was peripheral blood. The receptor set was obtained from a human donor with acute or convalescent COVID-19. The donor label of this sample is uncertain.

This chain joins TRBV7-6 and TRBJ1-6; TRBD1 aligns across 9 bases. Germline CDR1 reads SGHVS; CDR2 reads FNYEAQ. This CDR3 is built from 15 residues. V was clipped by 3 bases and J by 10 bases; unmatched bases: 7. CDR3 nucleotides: TGTGCCAGCAGCTTTACCACAGGGGGCCAGTCACCCCTCCACTTT. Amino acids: CASSFTTGGQSPLHF.

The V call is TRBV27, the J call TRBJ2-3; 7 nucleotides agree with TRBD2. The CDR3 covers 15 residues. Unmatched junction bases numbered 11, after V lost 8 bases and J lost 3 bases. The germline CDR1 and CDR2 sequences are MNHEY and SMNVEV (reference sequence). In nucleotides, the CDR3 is TGTGCCAGCCAGACTGGGAGGGGAGCGACAGATACGCAGTATTTT. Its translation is CASQTGRGATDTQYF.

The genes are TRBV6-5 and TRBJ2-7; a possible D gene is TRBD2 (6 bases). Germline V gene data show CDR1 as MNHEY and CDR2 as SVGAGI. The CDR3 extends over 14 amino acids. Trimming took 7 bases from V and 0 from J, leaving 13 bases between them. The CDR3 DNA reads TGTGCCAGCACCCAATTCGGGAGCTCCTACGAGCAGTACTTC. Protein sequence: CASTQFGSSYEQYF.

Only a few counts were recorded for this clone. CDR3 nucleotides: TGTGCCAGTAGTTCCCTCAGGGGCACTGAAGCTTTCTTT. This gives the protein CASSSLRGTEAFF. The V and J genes are TRBV19 and TRBJ1-1; D is perhaps TRBD1 (6 bases). CDR1 is LNHDA, CDR2 SQIVND, per germline (reference sequence). Deletions cut 5 bases from V and 4 bases from J, with 11 bases between. The CDR3 has 13 amino acids.

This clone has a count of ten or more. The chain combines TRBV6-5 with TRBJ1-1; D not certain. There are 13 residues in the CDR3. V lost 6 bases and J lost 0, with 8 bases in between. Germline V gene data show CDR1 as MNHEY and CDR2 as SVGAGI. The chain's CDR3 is CASRPLLNTEAFF. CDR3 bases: TGTGCCAGCAGGCCGCTATTGAACACTGAAGCTTTCTTT.

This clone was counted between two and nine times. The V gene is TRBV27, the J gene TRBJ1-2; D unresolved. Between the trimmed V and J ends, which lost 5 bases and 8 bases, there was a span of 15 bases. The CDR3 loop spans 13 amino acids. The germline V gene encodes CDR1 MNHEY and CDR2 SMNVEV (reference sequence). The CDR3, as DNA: TGTGCCAGCAGTCCTCTTGGTGGCCCCGGCTACACCTTC. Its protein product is CASSPLGGPGYTF.

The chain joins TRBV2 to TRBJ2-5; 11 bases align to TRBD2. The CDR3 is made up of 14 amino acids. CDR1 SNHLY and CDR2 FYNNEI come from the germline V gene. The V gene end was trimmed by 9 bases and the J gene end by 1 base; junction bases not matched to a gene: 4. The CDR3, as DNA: TGTGCCAGTCCCGGGACTAGCGGCCAAGAGACCCAGTACTTC. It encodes CASPGTSGQETQYF. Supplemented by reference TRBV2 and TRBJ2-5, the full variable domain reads EPEVTQTPSHQVTQMGQEVILRCVPISNHLYFYWYRQILGQKVEFLVSFYNNEISEKSEIFDDQFSVERPDGSNFTLKIRSTKLEDSAMYFCASPGTSGQETQYFGPGTRLLVL.

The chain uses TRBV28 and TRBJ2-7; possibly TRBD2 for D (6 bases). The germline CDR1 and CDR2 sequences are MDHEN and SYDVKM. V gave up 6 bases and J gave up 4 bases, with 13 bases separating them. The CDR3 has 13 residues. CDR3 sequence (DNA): TGTGCCAGCAGCCGCGGGACTTTTTACGAGCAGTACTTC. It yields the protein CASSRGTFYEQYF.

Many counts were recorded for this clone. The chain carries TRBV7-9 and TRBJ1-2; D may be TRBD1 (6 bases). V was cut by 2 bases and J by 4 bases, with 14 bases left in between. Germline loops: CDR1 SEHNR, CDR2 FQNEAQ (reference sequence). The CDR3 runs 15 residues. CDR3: CASSLRDTPSYGYTF. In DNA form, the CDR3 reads TGTGCCAGCAGCTTAAGGGACACCCCTAGCTATGGCTACACCTTC. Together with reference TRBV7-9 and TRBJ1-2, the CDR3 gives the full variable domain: DTGVSQNPRHKITKRGQNVTFRCDPISEHNRLYWYRQTLGQGPEFLTYFQNEAQLEKSRLLSDRFSAERPKGSFSTLEIQRTEQGDSAMYLCASSLRDTPSYGYTFGSGTRLTVV.

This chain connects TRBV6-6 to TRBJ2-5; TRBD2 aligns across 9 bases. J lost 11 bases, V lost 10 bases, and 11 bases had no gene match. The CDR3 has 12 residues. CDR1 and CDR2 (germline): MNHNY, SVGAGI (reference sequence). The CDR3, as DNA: TGTGCCACCAGGGGGACTAGCCAGATTCAGTACTTC. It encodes CATRGTSQIQYF.

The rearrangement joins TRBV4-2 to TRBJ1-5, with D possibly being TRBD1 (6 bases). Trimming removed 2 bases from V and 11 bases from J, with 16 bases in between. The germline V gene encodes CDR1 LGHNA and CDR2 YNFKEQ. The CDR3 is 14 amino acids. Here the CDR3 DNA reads TGTGCCAGCAGCCAACCCGACAGGCCAGAGGCCCAGCATTTT. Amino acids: CASSQPDRPEAQHF.

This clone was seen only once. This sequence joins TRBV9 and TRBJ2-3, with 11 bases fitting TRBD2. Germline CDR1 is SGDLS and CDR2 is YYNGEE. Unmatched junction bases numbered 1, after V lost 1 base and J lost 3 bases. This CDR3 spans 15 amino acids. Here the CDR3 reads CASSVRLAGTDTQYF. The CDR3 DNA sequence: TGTGCCAGCAGCGTAAGACTAGCGGGGACAGATACGCAGTATTTT.

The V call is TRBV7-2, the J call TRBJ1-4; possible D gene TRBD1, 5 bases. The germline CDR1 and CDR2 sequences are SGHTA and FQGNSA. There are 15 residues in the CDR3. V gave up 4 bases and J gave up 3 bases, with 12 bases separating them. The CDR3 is CASSSGRRANEKLFF. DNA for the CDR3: TGTGCCAGCAGCTCAGGGAGGCGAGCTAATGAAAAACTGTTTTTT.

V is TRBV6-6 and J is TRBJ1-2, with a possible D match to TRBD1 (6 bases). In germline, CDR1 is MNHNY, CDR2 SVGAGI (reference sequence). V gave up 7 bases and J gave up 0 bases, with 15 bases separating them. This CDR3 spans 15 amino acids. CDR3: CASMPTGLSNYGYTF. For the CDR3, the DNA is TGTGCCAGCATGCCTACAGGGCTCTCTAACTATGGCTACACCTTC.

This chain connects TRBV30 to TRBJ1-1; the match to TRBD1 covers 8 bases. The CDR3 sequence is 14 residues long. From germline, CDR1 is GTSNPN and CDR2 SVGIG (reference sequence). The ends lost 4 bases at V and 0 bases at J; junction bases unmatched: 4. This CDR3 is CAWTGGLMNTEAFF. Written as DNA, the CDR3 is TGTGCCTGGACAGGGGGCCTTATGAACACTGAAGCTTTCTTT.

The CDR3 sequence: CASSLAAGLGTDTQYF. The CDR3 nucleotides are TGCGCCAGCAGCTTGGCCGCAGGGTTGGGCACAGATACGCAGTATTTT. This chain joins TRBV5-1 and TRBJ2-3, with a possible D match to TRBD1 (5 bases). The CDR3 has 16 residues. Deletions cut 0 bases from V and 1 base from J, with 12 bases between. Germline CDR1 SGHRS, CDR2 YFSETQ.